This T cell receptor (beta chain) originates from a study of T cells after yellow fever vaccination (dated by TCRdb to about 2019). General notes on the study: Libraries from fractions with low cell numbers were prepared with the SMART-Seq v4 Ultra Low Input RNA kit. To track T-cell clones before and after primary and booster YFV17D yellow fever vaccination, bulk TCR alpha and beta repertoires were sequenced longitudinally. The cohort comprised two healthy male donors, one aged 18 to 30 and one aged 30 to 40 years. Blood was drawn at multiple timepoints before and after primary and secondary immunization, with bulk PBMC replicates and cell subsets isolated.

The treatment or condition label on this specimen signifies: live attenuated yellow fever vaccine strain. A standard Ficoll-Paque protocol was used to isolate PBMCs from peripheral blood. CD4 and CD8 T-cell fractions were isolated with Dynabeads CD4 and CD8 positive selection kits. RNA was extracted with TriZol from bulk PBMCs, CD4 and CD8 fractions, and dextramer-positive and dextramer-negative fractions. The sequencing machine was an Illumina NovaSeq 6000. TCR cDNA was synthesized by 5'RACE template switching, through which a universal primer site and unique molecular identifiers were introduced. Priming of cDNA synthesis was performed from both the TCR alpha and TCR beta constant segments. Library amplification used two PCR steps, and the second PCR step added sample barcodes and sequencing adapters. Sequencing of libraries was done on Illumina HiSeq 2500 (2x100 bp) or NovaSeq (2x150 bp). Under the source paper's analysis protocol: Demultiplexing of reads and collapsing into UMI consensus sequences were performed with MIGEC, and V(D)J alignment was carried out with MiXCR. Vaccine-responding clonotypes were identified with edgeR using replicate PBMC samples, with FDR below 0.01 and a log2 fold change above 5 up to day 15 being required. CD4 or CD8 identity was assigned to each bulk clonotype according to whether the clonotype was present at higher abundance in the sequenced CD4 repertoire or the sequenced CD8 repertoire. TCRdb passed the public sequencing reads through fastp at Q25 and MiXCR, retaining productive beta sequences. Each record represents a unique CDR3 protein, reported with the most common genes and DNA among its rows. The V and J calls come from TCRdb's annotation, not from the publication. In this sample the table shows more than 300,000 distinct CDR3 sequences, over 8.5% of which occur a single time. The ten most abundant clones make up less than 3.5% of the sample.

Results the study describes overall, beyond this receptor: Compared with the primary T-cell response, the secondary T-cell response was weaker but faster, peaking on day 5 rather than day 15. Because the study included only two donors, the extent to which the findings can be generalized is limited. Most clones expanded after primary vaccination (roughly 96% of CD4 and roughly 88% of CD8) were re-detected after the booster, suggesting that broad memory maintenance occurred. Computational filtering was needed because FACS-sorted repertoires could contain abundant contaminating clonotypes from the bulk population. A small share of clonotypes was detected in both CD4 and CD8 compartments, with the overlap likely arising from convergent recombination.

This clonotype was counted many times. Its antigen is not yet known. Base qualities are missing; no much larger clone stands one base away. The CDR3 sequence holds 15 residues, the cysteine and phenylalanine included. The kept DNA is CDR3 alone, 45 bases in frame from the first base. V lost 7 bases and J lost 2 bases, and the count of bases not matched to a germline gene is 5. The sequence links TRBV12-3 or TRBV12-4 to TRBJ2-6, with 7 central nucleotides matching TRBD1. The sequencing here drew on CD4+ T cells sorted from PBMCs, taken 45 days after the yellow fever booster vaccination. The clonotype was recovered from a man aged 18 to 29 who received the YFV17D yellow fever vaccine. The nucleotide sequence reads as follows: TGTGCCAGCACCCTAGACAGGGCTGGGGCCAACGTCCTGACTTTC. This yields the protein CASTLDRAGANVLTF.